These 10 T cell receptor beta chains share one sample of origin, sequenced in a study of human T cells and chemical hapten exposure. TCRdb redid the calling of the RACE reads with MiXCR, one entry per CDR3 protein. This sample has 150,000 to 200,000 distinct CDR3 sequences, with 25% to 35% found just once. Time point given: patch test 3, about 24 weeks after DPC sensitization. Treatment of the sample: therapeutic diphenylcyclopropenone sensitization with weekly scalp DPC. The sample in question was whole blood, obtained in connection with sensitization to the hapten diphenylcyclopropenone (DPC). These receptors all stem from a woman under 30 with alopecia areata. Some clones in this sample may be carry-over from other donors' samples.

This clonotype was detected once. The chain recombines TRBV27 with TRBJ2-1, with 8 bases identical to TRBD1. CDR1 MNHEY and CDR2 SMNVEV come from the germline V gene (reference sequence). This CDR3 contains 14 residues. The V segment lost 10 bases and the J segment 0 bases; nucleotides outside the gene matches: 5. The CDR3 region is CATQQGGSYNEQFF. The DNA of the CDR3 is TGTGCCACTCAACAGGGGGGCTCCTACAATGAGCAGTTCTTC.

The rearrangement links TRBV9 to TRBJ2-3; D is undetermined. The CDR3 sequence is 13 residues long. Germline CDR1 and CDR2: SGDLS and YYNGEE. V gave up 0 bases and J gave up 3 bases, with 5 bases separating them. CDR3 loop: CASSVATTDTQYF. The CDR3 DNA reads TGTGCCAGCAGCGTAGCTACAACAGATACGCAGTATTTT.

CDR3 loop: CAISLHLNQPQHF. The CDR3 DNA is TGTGCCATCAGCTTACACCTCAATCAGCCCCAGCATTTT. V and J are TRBV10-3 and TRBJ1-5; D gene unclear. Germline assignment: CDR1 ENHRY and CDR2 SYGVKD. This CDR3 has 13 residues. The germline V and J ends were trimmed by 6 bases and 3 bases, with 9 bases remaining between them.

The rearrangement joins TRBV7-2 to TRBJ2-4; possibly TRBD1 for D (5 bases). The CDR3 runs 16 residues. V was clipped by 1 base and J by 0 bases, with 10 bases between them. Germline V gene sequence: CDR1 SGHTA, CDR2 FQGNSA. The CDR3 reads CASSLEGGQAKNIQYF. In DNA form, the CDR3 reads TGTGCCAGCAGCTTAGAAGGTGGACAAGCCAAAAACATTCAGTACTTC.

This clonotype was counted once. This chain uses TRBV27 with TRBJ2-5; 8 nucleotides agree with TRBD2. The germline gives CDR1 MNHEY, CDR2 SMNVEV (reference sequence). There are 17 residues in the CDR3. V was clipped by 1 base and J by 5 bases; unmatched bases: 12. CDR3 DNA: TGTGCCAGCAGTTTATACCCGGGACTAGGGGTGGTCGAGACCCAGTACTTC. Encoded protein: CASSLYPGLGVVETQYF.

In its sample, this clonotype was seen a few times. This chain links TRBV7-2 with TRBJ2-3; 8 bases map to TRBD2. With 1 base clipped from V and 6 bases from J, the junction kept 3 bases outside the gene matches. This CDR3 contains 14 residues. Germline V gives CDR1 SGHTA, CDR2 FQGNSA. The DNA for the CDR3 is TGTGCCAGCAGCTTAGGAGCGGGGGAGGATACGCAGTATTTT. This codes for CASSLGAGEDTQYF.

In DNA, the CDR3 is TGCAGTGCTAACAGGGTGGGCTACGAGCAGTACTTC. Its protein product is CSANRVGYEQYF. The chain employs TRBV20-1 and TRBJ2-7, with a tentative D call TRBD1 (6 bases). This CDR3 contains 12 residues. V was trimmed by 4 bases and J by 3 bases, leaving 10 bases between them. The germline V gene encodes CDR1 DFQATT and CDR2 SNEGSKA (reference sequence).

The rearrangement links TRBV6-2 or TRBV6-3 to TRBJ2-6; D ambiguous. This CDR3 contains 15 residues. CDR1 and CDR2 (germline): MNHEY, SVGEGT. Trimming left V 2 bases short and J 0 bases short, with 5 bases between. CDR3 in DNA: TGTGCCAGCAGTTACCTCCCCTCTGGGGCCAACGTCCTGACTTTC. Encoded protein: CASSYLPSGANVLTF.

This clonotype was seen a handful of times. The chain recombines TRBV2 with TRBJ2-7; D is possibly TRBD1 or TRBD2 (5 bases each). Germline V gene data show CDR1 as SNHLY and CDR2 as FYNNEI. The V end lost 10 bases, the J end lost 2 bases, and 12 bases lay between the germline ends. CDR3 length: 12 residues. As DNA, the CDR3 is TGTGCCAAGGGACCTACTCCCTACGAGCAGTACTTC. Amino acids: CAKGPTPYEQYF.

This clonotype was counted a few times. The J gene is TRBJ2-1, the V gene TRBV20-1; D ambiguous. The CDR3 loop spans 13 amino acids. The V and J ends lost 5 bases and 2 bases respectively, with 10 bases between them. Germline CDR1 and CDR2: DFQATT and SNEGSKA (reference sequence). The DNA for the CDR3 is TGCAGTGCTCCCCTTTCCGCCTACAATGAGCAGTTCTTC. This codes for CSAPLSAYNEQFF.